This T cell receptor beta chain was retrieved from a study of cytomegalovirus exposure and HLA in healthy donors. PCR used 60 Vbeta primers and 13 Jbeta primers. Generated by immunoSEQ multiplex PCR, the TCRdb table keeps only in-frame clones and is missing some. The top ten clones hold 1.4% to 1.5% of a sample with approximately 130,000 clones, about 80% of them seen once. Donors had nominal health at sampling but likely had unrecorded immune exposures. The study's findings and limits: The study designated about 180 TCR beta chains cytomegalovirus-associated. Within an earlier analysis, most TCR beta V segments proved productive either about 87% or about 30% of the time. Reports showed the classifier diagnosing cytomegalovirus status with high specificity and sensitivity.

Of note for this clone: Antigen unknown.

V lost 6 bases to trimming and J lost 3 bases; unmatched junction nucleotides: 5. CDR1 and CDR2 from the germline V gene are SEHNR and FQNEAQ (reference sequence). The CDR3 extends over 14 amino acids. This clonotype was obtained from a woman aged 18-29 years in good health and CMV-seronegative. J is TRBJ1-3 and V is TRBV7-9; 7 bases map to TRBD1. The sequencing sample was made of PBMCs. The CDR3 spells CASSDTGVGNTIYF. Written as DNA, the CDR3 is TGTGCCAGCAGTGATACAGGGGTTGGAAACACCATATATTTT.